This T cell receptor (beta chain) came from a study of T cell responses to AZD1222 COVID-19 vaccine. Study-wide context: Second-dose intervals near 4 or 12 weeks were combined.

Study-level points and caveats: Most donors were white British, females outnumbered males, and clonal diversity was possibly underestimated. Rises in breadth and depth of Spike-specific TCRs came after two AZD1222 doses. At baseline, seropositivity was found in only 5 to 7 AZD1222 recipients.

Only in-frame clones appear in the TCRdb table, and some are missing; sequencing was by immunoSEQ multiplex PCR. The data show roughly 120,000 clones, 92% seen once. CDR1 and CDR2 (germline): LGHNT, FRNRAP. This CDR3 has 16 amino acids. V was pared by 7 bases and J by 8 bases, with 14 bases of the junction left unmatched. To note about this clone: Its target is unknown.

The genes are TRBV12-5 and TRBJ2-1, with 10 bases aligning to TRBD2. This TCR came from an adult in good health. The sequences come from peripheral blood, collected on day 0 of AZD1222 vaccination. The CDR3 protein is CASEQTKRGGSYEQFF. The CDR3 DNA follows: TGTGCTAGTGAACAAACTAAGCGGGGGGGCAGCTATGAGCAGTTCTTC.